This T cell receptor beta chain is drawn from a study of beta chain features in type 1 diabetes. Study observations and caveats: Naive, central memory and Treg TCRB repertoires seemed to resemble each other more closely in patients than they did in healthy donors.

The CDR3 has 15 residues. J was trimmed by 2 bases and V by 4 bases; bases with no gene match: 6. Germline V gives CDR1 MNHEY, CDR2 SMNVEV (reference sequence). Reverse transcribing all isolated RNA meant expressed TCRB transcripts were sequenced. Libraries were prepared by immunoSEQ multiplex PCR; TCRdb keeps only in-frame clonotypes and omits some of them. Of about 320,000 clones in the sample, approximately 15% were seen once. On this clone: Its antigen is unidentified.

Sequenced input: central memory CD4+ T cells from blood. The receptor was isolated from a man younger than 40 in good health. The chain joins TRBV27 to TRBJ2-5; 8 bases line up with TRBD2. The CDR3 sequence is CASSYGTSIQETQYF. CDR3 in DNA: TGTGCCAGCAGTTATGGGACTAGTATACAAGAGACCCAGTACTTC.